The rows below give T cell receptor beta chains drawn from one sample of a study of primary melanoma T cells and metastatic recurrence. The data were produced by immunoSEQ multiplex PCR, yet TCRdb's version contains in-frame clones alone and is incomplete. The profile covers around 210 clones, with around 92% appearing a single time and 9.5% to 14% taken by the ten largest. Input material: melanoma tumor tissue. The receptors derive from a human donor with melanoma. CDR3s include the opening cysteine and the closing phenylalanine or tryptophan.

J gene: TRBJ2-2
V gene: TRBV19
CDR3 protein: CASRVGGAGELFF

J gene: TRBJ1-5
V gene: TRBV10-2
CDR3 protein: CASSWGPDGNQPQHF

J gene: TRBJ1-2
V gene: TRBV7-6
CDR3 protein: CASSLDFRGFSYGYTF

J gene: TRBJ1-1
V gene: TRBV19
CDR3 protein: CASSRYTEAFF

J gene: TRBJ2-7
V gene: TRBV6-8
CDR3 protein: CASSRGTSGAPYEQYF

J gene: TRBJ2-2
V gene: TRBV6-8
CDR3 protein: CATREGGGELFF

J gene: TRBJ1-5
V gene: TRBV6-8
CDR3 protein: CASSSSGLGPNQPQHF

J gene: TRBJ1-4
V gene: TRBV15
CDR3 protein: CATSQGATNEKLFF

J gene: TRBJ2-3
V gene: TRBV5-1
CDR3 protein: CASRWTEKPTDTQYF

J gene: TRBJ1-5
V gene: TRBV15
CDR3 protein: CATSRDRVYSNQPQHF

J gene: TRBJ1-4
V gene: TRBV11-3
CDR3 protein: CASSSGTGGRKLFF

J gene: TRBJ2-3
V gene: TRBV11-3
CDR3 protein: CASSPHHRLAGDYSTDTQYF

J gene: TRBJ2-3
V gene: TRBV14
CDR3 protein: CASSQLPYRTDTQYF

J gene: TRBJ1-6
V gene: TRBV7-8
CDR3 protein: CASSKQGDSPLHF

J gene: TRBJ1-1
V gene: TRBV6-8
CDR3 protein: CASSYGRQGRAFF

J gene: TRBJ1-6
V gene: TRBV23-1
CDR3 protein: CASSHRGRYNSPLHF

J gene: TRBJ1-2
V gene: TRBV12-5
CDR3 protein: CASSLTSAGGISGYTF

J gene: TRBJ1-4
V gene: TRBV5-1
CDR3 protein: CASTYGDANEKLFF

J gene: TRBJ2-3
V gene: TRBV6-8
CDR3 protein: CASSYSSGASGAGDTQYF

J gene: TRBJ2-6
V gene: TRBV30
CDR3 protein: CAWSRRGTGANVLTF

J gene: TRBJ2-1
V gene: TRBV6-8
CDR3 protein: CAISGSRDRSPDEQFF

J gene: TRBJ1-2
V gene: TRBV30
CDR3 protein: CAWSLGNYGYTF

J gene: TRBJ2-2
V gene: TRBV11-3
CDR3 protein: CASSPRHHSPGITGELFF

J gene: TRBJ2-7
V gene: TRBV7-6
CDR3 protein: CASSFFLVGSYEQYF

J gene: TRBJ2-2
V gene: TRBV23-1
CDR3 protein: CASKDRNTGELFF

J gene: TRBJ2-5
V gene: TRBV23-1
CDR3 protein: CASSPLRRGTYQETQYF

J gene: TRBJ2-1
V gene: TRBV12-5
CDR3 protein: CASNPYDRENNEQFF

J gene: TRBJ2-2
V gene: TRBV11-3
CDR3 protein: CASSEYRGSDTGELFF

J gene: TRBJ2-5
V gene: TRBV6-8
CDR3 protein: CAISLAGSEETQYF

J gene: TRBJ1-2
V gene: TRBV19
CDR3 protein: CASSVQEPYGYTF

J gene: TRBJ2-6
V gene: TRBV11-3
CDR3 protein: CASSDGHRGRSGANVLTF

J gene: TRBJ1-5
V gene: TRBV23-1
CDR3 protein: CASSEMVSSNQPQHF

J gene: TRBJ2-5
V gene: TRBV11-3
CDR3 protein: CASSRGDLEHQETQYF

J gene: TRBJ1-2
V gene: TRBV10-2
CDR3 protein: CASSTGRYGYTF

J gene: TRBJ1-2
V gene: TRBV19
CDR3 protein: CASSIDGFYGYTF

J gene: TRBJ2-3
V gene: TRBV6-8
CDR3 protein: CASSQSSGPLDTDTQYF

J gene: TRBJ2-3
V gene: TRBV6-8
CDR3 protein: CASSSKAGGRGTDTQYF

J gene: TRBJ1-2
V gene: TRBV6-8
CDR3 protein: CASSYPTGTGDIYGYTF

J gene: TRBJ2-3
V gene: TRBV1
CDR3 protein: CASSQGRTGGSPSTDTQYF

J gene: TRBJ2-1
V gene: TRBV11-3
CDR3 protein: CASSWGQGYYNEQFF

J gene: TRBJ1-1
V gene: TRBV19
CDR3 protein: CASSIVGPPNTEAFF

J gene: TRBJ1-5
V gene: TRBV6-8
CDR3 protein: CAIGTGDSNQPQHF

J gene: TRBJ1-2
V gene: TRBV6-8
CDR3 protein: CASSEQNYGYTF

J gene: TRBJ2-2
V gene: TRBV29-1
CDR3 protein: CSTLDRGRTGELFF

J gene: TRBJ1-2
V gene: TRBV11-3
CDR3 protein: CASSQREDSTYGYTF

J gene: TRBJ2-2
V gene: TRBV12-5
CDR3 protein: CASGLGPLLDAGELFF

J gene: TRBJ1-2
V gene: TRBV30
CDR3 protein: CAWSRQTGAYGYTF

J gene: TRBJ1-6
V gene: TRBV10-3
CDR3 protein: CAISEQGGNSPLHF

J gene: TRBJ2-7
V gene: TRBV6-8
CDR3 protein: CASSYSWQTYEQYF

J gene: TRBJ2-5
V gene: TRBV6-8
CDR3 protein: CASSYLGGETQYF

J gene: TRBJ2-2
V gene: TRBV22-1
CDR3 protein: CASSSQPIPNTGELFF

J gene: TRBJ1-1
V gene: TRBV11-3
CDR3 protein: CASSLGARRGGTEAFF

J gene: TRBJ2-1
V gene: TRBV15
CDR3 protein: CATSRVPQSSYNEQFF

J gene: TRBJ2-7
V gene: TRBV7-6
CDR3 protein: CASSLVGQELAYEQYF

J gene: TRBJ2-1
V gene: TRBV29-1
CDR3 protein: CSVPPVLGSFEQFF

J gene: TRBJ2-5
V gene: TRBV30
CDR3 protein: CAWSVGGAQETQYF

J gene: TRBJ2-7
V gene: TRBV11-3
CDR3 protein: CASSLEGPPYEQYF

J gene: TRBJ2-2
V gene: TRBV5-1
CDR3 protein: CASSLALRTGANTGELFF

J gene: TRBJ1-1
V gene: TRBV29-1
CDR3 protein: CSPLDRGVEAFF

J gene: TRBJ1-6
V gene: TRBV11-3
CDR3 protein: CASSSRQGENSPLHF